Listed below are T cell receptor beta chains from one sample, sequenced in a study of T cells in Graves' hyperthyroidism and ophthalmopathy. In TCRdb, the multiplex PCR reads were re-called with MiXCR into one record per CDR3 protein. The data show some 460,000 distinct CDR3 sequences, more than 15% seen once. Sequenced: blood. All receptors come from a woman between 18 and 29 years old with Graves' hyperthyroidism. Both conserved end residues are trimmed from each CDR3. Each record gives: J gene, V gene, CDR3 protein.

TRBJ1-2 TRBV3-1 ASSLKEGVSGGYT
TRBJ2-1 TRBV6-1 ASSRWLAGDNEQF
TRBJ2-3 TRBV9 ASSVAVAAFSDTQY
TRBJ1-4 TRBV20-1 SALGGGTNEKLF
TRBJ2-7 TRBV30 ASQRGGDYEQY
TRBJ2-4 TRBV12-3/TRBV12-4 ASSSLRGSGSAKNIQY
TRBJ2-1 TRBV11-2 ASSLEFAYEQF
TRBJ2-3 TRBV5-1 ASSLVGETDTQY
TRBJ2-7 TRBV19 ASSPIGGATSSYEQC
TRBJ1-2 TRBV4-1 ASSQAHRDRVYGYT
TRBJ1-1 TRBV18 ASSPQTGGDTEAF
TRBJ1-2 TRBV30 AYDPTRGTNYGYT
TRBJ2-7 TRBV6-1 ASRTAWPYEQY
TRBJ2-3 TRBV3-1 ASSQDMSTDTQY
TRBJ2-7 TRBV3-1 ASSRADLIYEQY
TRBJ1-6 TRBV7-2 ASSLATDSPLH
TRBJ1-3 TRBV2 ASNSKSGNTIY
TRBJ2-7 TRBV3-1 ASSQDAGLAGSYEQY
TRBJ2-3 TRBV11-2 ASSQDRPPDTQY
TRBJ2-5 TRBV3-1 ASSHRGTGETQY
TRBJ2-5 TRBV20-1 SARRDRETQY
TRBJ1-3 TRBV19 ASTSASGNTIY
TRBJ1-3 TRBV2 ASSEMVSGNTIY
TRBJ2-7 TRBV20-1 SALDRGAYEQY
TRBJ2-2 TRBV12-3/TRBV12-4 ASSSSGLAATGELF
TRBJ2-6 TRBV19 ASSVMSAGANVLT
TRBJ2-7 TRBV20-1 SARTNPGGSYEQY
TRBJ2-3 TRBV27 ASRTFTDTQY
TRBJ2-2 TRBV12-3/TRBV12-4 ASSRPPLAGGRTGELF
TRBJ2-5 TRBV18 ASSLRQVVAAYQETQY
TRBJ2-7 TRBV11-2 ASSQGGPGPFYEQY
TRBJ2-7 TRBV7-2 ASSLVSTGTPYEQY
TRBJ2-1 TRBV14 ASSQDGDHEQF